This TCR beta chain comes out of a study of T-cell memory formation after mild COVID-19. Broader study findings: Memory from before infection featured some responding clones, which suggests cross-reactive memory joined.

This clonotype was detected only a few times. Its antigen remains unknown. One entry per CDR3 protein results from TCRdb running MiXCR on the 5' RACE reads. The table includes roughly 350,000 distinct CDR3 sequences, 21% detected once. This CDR3 comprises 14 residues. Trimming cost V 6 bases and J 0 bases, with 6 bases left between them. This receptor was identified in an adult woman who had mild COVID-19 (a few samples of this study predate the infection). Cell type and time point are not known. The chain recombines TRBV12-3 or TRBV12-4 with TRBJ2-6, with D unresolved. Sequenced: PBMCs or a T cell subset sorted from them (not recorded which). In nucleotides, the CDR3 is TGTGCCAGCAGCCGTTACTCTGGGGCCAACGTCCTGACTTTC. This gives the protein CASSRYSGANVLTF.